The 8 T cell receptor beta chains presented below share a single source sample, sequenced in a study of cytomegalovirus exposure and HLA in healthy donors. PCR amplification relied on 60 Vbeta primers (plus 13 Jbeta primers). Here immunoSEQ multiplex PCR was the method, and the copy in TCRdb shows in-frame clones only, minus some. The sample includes about 100,000 clones, over 65% of them seen just once. Sequenced material: PBMCs. These receptor sequences come from a woman aged 60-70 years in good health and CMV-seronegative.

This clone was recorded once. DNA of the CDR3: TGTGCCAGCAGTCTGGCGGGTACCGAGCAGTACTTC. Translation gives CASSLAGTEQYF. The chain links TRBV5-4 to TRBJ2-7; TRBD2 is a possible D gene (5 bases). The CDR3 sequence is 12 residues long. Germline CDR1 SGHNT, CDR2 YYREEE (reference sequence). V was pared by 5 bases and J by 6 bases, with 12 bases between.

V gene TRBV9 combines with J gene TRBJ2-1, with TRBD2 matching over 7 bases. J gave up 2 bases and V 0 bases, and 8 bases lay outside the gene matches. The CDR3 runs to 17 residues. Germline V gene sequence: CDR1 SGDLS, CDR2 YYNGEE. The CDR3 loop reads CASSVGGGDETYNEQFF. The CDR3, as DNA: TGTGCCAGCAGCGTAGGGGGGGGTGACGAAACCTACAATGAGCAGTTCTTC.

V and J are TRBV2 and TRBJ1-2, with 7 bases identical to TRBD1. V was pared by 6 bases and J by 2 bases, with 6 bases of the junction left unmatched. The CDR3 covers 14 residues. Germline V lookup: CDR1 SNHLY, CDR2 FYNNEI. The CDR3 DNA follows: TGTGCCAGCAGCGGGACAGAAATAAACTATGGCTACACCTTC. It encodes CASSGTEINYGYTF.

The genes are TRBV7-6 and TRBJ1-3; possible D gene TRBD1, 5 bases. Trimming took off 3 bases at V and 0 bases at J, with 12 bases between the two ends. Germline loops: CDR1 SGHVS, CDR2 FNYEAQ. The CDR3 runs to 16 residues. The CDR3 coding sequence is TGTGCCAGCAGCTTTCATCCGACAGCCTCTGGAAACACCATATATTTT. Its translation is CASSFHPTASGNTIYF.

This rearrangement joins TRBV28 to TRBJ2-1, with 7 bases identical to TRBD1. This CDR3 comprises 13 residues. J lost 6 bases, V lost 5 bases, and 4 bases had no gene match. Germline loops: CDR1 MDHEN, CDR2 SYDVKM. The chain's CDR3 is CASSPYRGNEQFF. The CDR3 nucleotides read TGTGCCAGCAGTCCCTACAGGGGCAATGAGCAGTTCTTC.

The rearrangement joins TRBV7-9 to TRBJ1-1; 8 nucleotides match TRBD1. J lost 5 bases, V lost 5 bases, and 10 bases had no gene match. The germline gives CDR1 SEHNR, CDR2 FQNEAQ (reference sequence). The CDR3 sequence is 15 residues long. In nucleotides, the CDR3 is TGTGCCAGCAGCCTTTTTGTACAGGGGGGTACTGAAGCTTTCTTT. Its translation is CASSLFVQGGTEAFF.

The chain employs TRBV6-5 and TRBJ1-1; 9 positions match TRBD1. The CDR3 is 15 residues long. V trimming: 7 bases; J trimming: 6 bases; junction bases outside the gene matches: 12. The V gene's germline CDR1 is MNHEY and CDR2 SVGAGI. DNA of the CDR3: TGTGCCAGCAAAGAAACAGGGGGCGCTGGGGCTGAAGCTTTCTTT. Its translation: CASKETGGAGAEAFF.

The chain couples TRBV25-1 to TRBJ2-1; D unclear. The CDR3 loop spans 12 amino acids. V lost 7 bases, J lost 10 bases, and 14 bases lay in between. Per germline, CDR1 MGHDK and CDR2 SYGVNS. The CDR3 is CASITIFGEQFF. CDR3 in DNA: TGTGCCAGCATCACTATTTTTGGGGAGCAGTTCTTC.